This T cell receptor beta chain was sequenced for a study of blood T cell repertoires in COVID-19. Overall study context: Samples of COVID-19 (acute and convalescent) were obtained from the United States, Italy and Spain. T cells, B-cell-depleted T cells, or PBMCs supplied cDNA or gDNA.

This clone was picked up one time. How the authors handled the data: Amplifying reference gene primers gave estimates of nucleated cell counts. TCRdb's table, derived via immunoSEQ multiplex PCR, lists solely in-frame clones and lacks some. The V and J calls and clone size are taken from that table; D and trimming were inferred from the DNA. The top ten hold about 2.2% of the sample, which has 310,000 or so clones, 91% seen once. V lost 7 bases and J lost 5, with 12 bases in between. Per the germline V gene, CDR1 is MNHEY and CDR2 is SMNVEV (reference sequence). The CDR3 is 12 amino acids. This receptor was taken from a woman under 40 with COVID-19, enrolled during active disease. V is TRBV27 and J is TRBJ2-7; tentatively, D is TRBD2 (7 bases). Sequenced sample: peripheral blood. The CDR3 sequence is CASKRGADEQYF. The CDR3 DNA reads TGTGCCAGCAAACGGGGGGCCGACGAGCAGTACTTC.